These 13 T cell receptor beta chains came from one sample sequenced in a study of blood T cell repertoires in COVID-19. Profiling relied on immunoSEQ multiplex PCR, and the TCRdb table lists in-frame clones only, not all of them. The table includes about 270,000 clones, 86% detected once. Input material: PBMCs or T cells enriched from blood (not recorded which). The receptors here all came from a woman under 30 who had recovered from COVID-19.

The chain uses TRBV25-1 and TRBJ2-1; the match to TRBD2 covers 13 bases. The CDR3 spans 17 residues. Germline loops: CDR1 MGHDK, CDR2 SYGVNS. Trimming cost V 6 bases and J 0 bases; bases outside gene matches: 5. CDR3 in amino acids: CASRTTSGRNSYNEQFF. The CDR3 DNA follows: TGTGCCAGCAGAACGACTAGCGGGAGGAACTCCTACAATGAGCAGTTCTTC.

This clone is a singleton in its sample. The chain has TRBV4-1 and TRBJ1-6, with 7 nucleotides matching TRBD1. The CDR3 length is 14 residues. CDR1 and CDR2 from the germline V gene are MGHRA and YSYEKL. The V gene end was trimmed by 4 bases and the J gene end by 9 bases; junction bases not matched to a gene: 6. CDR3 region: CASSLQGTVSPLHF. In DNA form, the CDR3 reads TGCGCCAGCAGCCTTCAGGGGACAGTTTCACCCCTCCACTTT.

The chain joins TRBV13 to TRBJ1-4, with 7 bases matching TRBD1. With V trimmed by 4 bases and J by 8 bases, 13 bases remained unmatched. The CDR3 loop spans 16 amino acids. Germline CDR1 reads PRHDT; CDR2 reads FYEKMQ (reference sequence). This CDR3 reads CASSSDRVGTGEKLFF. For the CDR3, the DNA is TGTGCCAGCAGCTCTGACAGGGTAGGGACGGGGGAAAAACTGTTTTTT.

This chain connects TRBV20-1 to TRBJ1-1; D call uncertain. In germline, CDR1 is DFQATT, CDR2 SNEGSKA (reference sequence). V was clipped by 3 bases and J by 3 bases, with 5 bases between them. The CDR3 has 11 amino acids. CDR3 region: CSASRDTEAFF. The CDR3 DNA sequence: TGCAGTGCTAGTCGGGACACTGAAGCTTTCTTT.

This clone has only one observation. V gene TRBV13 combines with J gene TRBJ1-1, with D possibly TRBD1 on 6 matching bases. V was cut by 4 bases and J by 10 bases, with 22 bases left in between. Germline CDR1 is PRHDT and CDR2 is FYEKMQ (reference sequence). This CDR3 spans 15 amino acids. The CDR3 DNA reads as TGTGCCAGCAGCTCATCGACAGGCTCTGGACTAGCAGCTTTCTTT. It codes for CASSSSTGSGLAAFF.

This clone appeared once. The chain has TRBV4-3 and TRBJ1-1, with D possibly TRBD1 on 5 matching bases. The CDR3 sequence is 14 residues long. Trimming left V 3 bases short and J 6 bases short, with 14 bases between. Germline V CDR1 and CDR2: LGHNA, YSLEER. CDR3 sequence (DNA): TGCGCCAGCAGCCAGGACACCGTAATGGCTGAAGCTTTCTTT. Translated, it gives CASSQDTVMAEAFF.

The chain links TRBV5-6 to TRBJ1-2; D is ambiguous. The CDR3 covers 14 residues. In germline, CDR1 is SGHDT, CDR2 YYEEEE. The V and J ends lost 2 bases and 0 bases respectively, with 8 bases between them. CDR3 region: CASSFGTANYGYTF. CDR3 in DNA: TGTGCCAGCAGCTTCGGAACAGCTAACTATGGCTACACCTTC.

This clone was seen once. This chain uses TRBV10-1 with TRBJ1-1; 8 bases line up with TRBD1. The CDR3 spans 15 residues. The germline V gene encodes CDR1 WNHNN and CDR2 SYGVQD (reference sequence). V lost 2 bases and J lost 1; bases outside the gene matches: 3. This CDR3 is CASSERTGSNTEAFF. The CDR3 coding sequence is TGCGCCAGCAGTGAGCGGACAGGGTCGAACACTGAAGCTTTCTTT.

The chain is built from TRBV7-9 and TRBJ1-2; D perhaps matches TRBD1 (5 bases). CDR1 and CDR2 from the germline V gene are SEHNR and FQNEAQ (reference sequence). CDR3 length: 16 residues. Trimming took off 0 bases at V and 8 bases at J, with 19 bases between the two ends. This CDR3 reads CASSLASARALDGYTF. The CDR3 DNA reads TGTGCCAGCAGCTTAGCCTCCGCCAGGGCCCTTGACGGCTACACCTTC.

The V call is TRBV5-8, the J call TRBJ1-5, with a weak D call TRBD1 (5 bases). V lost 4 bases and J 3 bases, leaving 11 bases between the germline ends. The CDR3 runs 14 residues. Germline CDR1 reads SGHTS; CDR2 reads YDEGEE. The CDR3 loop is CASSADTYNQPQHF. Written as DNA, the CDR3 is TGTGCCAGCAGCGCGGACACCTACAATCAGCCCCAGCATTTT.

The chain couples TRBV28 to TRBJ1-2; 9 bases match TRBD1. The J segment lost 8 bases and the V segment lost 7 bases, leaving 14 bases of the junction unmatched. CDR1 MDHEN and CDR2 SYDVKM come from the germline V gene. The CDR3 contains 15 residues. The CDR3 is CASTPLWDRARGYTF. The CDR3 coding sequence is TGTGCCAGCACCCCGCTATGGGACAGGGCACGGGGCTACACCTTC.

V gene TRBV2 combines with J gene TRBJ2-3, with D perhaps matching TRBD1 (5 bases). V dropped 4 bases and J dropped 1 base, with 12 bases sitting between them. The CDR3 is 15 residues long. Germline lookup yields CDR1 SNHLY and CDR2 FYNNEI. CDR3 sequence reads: CASSVAGIGTDTQYF. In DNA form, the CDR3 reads TGTGCCAGCAGTGTTGCAGGGATTGGCACAGATACGCAGTATTTT.

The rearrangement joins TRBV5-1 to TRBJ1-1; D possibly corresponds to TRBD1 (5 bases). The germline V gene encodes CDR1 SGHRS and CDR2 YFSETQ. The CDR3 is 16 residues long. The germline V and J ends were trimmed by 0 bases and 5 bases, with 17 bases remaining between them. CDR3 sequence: CASSLGTRGSRTEAFF. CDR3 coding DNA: TGCGCCAGCAGCTTGGGCACACGGGGGAGCCGGACTGAAGCTTTCTTT.